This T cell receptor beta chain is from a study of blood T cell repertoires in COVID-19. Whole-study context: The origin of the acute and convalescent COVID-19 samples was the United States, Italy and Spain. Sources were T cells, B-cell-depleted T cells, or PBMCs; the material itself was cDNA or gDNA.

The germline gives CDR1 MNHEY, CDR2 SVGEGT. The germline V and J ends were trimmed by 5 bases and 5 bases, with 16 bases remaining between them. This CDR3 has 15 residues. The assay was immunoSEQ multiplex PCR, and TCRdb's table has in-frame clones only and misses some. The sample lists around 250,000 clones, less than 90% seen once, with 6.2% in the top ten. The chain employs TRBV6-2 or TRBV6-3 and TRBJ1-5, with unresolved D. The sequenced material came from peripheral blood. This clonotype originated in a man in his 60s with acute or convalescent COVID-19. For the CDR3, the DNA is TGTGCCAGCAGTACTACACCCTCCCACTATCAGCCCCAGCATTTT. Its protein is CASSTTPSHYQPQHF.